The clone carrying this T cell receptor beta chain was found a few times. V gave up 5 bases and J gave up 1 base; unmatched junction bases: 4. Looked up from germline, CDR1 is MNHEY and CDR2 is SVGAGI. The CDR3 runs 15 residues. The data are from a study of CD8+ T cells in alopecia areata. Treatment given: oral pan-JAK inhibitor, 5-10 mg twice daily. Sequencing used cDNA as its template, made by extracting RNA and reverse transcribing it. The table came from immunoSEQ multiplex PCR; TCRdb's copy has only in-frame clones and leaves some out. The sample carries 100,000 to 150,000 clones, around 60% recorded once.

The clonotype comes from a human donor with alopecia areata. The sample consisted of CD4+ T cells sorted from blood, taken at week 4, from a patient treated with tofacitinib. The chain couples TRBV6-5 to TRBJ1-1; 10 nucleotides match TRBD1. The CDR3 sequence is CASSPRDRGNTEAFF. In DNA, the CDR3 is TGTGCCAGCAGTCCCCGGGACAGGGGGAACACTGAAGCTTTCTTT.